This TCR beta chain was sequenced in a study of neurological immune-mediated disorders. In this sample, this clonotype turned up many times. Its antigen is not identified. Findings and limits, study-wide: Among 34 multiple sclerosis patients, phylogenetic grouping put the repertoires of 18 into a single related-CDR3 cluster, a possible signature.

Between the trimmed V and J ends, which lost 6 bases and 0 bases, there was a span of 15 bases. Germline values: CDR1 DFQATT, CDR2 SNEGSKA (reference sequence). This CDR3 comprises 15 residues. TCRdb re-called the 5' RACE reads with MiXCR, one entry per CDR3 protein. The profile shows 25,000 to 30,000 distinct CDR3 sequences, 3% to 3.5% of them singletons. The specimen sequenced was PBMCs. The clonotype was recovered from a woman in her thirties with multiple sclerosis. V is TRBV20-1 and J is TRBJ2-1; possibly TRBD1 for D (6 bases). As DNA, the CDR3 is TGCAGTGCCCCTATGGGGGCCGGCTCCTACAATGAGCAGTTCTTC. Translated: CSAPMGAGSYNEQFF.